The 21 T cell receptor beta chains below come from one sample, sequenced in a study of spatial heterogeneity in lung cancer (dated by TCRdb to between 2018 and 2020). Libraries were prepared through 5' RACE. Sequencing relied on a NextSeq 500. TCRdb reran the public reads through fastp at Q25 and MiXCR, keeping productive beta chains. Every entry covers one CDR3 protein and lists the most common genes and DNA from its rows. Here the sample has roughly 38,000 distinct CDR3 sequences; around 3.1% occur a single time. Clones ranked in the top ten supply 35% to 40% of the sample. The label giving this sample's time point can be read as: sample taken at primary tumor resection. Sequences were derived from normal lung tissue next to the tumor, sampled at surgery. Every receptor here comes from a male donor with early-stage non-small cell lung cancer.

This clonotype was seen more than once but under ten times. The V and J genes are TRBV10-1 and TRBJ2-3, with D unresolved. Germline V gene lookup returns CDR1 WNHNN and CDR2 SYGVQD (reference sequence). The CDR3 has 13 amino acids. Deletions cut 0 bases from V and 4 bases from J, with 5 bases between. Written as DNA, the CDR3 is TGCGCCAGCAGTGAGTCGTTTTCAGATACGCAGTATTTT. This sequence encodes CASSESFSDTQYF.

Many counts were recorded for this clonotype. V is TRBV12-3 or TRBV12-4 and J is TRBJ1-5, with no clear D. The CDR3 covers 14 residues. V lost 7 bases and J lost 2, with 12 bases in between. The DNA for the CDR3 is TGTGCCAGCACCTCAGGAGCGGGCAATCAGCCCCAGCATTTT. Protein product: CASTSGAGNQPQHF.

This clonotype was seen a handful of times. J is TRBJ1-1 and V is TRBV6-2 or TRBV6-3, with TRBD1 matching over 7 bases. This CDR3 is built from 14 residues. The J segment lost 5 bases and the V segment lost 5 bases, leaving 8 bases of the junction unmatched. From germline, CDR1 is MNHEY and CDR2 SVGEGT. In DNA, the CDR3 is TGTGCCAGCAGTCAACAGGGGTTTATGACTGAAGCTTTCTTT. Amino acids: CASSQQGFMTEAFF.

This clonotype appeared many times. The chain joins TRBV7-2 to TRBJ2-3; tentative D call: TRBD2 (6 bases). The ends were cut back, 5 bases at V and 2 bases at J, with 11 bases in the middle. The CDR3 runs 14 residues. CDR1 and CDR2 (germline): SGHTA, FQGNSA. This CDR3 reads CASSRGTATDTQYF. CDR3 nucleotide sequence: TGTGCCAGCAGCCGCGGGACGGCCACAGATACGCAGTATTTT.

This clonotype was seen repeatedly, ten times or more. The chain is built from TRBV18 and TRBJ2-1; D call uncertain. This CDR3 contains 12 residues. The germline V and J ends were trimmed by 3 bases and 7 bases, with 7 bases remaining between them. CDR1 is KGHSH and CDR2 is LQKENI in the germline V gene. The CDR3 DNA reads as TGTGCCAGCTCACCGATTAAGAATGAGCAGTTCTTC. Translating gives CASSPIKNEQFF.

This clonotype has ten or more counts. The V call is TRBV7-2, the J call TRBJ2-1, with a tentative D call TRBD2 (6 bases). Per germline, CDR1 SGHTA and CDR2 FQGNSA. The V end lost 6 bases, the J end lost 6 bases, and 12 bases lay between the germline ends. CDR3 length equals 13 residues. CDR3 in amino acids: CASRYRDFNEQFF. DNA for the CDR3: TGTGCCAGCAGATATCGGGACTTCAATGAGCAGTTCTTC.

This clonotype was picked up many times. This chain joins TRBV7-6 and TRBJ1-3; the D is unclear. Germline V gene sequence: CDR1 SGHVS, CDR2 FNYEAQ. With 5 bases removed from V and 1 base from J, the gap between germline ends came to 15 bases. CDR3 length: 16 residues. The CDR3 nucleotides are TGTGCCAGCAGCCTTAATTTTGCGGATTCTGGAAACACCATATATTTT. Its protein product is CASSLNFADSGNTIYF.

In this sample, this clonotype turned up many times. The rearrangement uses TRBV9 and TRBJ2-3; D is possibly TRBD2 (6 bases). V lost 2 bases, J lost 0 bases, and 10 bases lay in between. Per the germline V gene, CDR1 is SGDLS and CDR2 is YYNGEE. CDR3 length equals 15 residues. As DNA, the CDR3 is TGTGCCAGCAGCGTTACGGGGGAGAGCACAGATACGCAGTATTTT. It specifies CASSVTGESTDTQYF.

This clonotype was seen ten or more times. For the CDR3, the DNA is TGTGCCAGCAGTGAAGTTGTAAACTATGGCTACACCTTC. It translates to CASSEVVNYGYTF. The rearrangement links TRBV6-1 to TRBJ1-2; D is unclear. Germline V gene lookup returns CDR1 MNHNS and CDR2 SASEGT. The CDR3 loop spans 13 amino acids. V lost 1 base, J lost 2 bases, and 5 bases lay in between.

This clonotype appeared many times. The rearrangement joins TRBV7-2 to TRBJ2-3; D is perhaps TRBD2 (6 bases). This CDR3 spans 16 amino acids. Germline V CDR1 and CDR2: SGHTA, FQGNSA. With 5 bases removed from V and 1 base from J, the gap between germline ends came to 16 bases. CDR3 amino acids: CASSLLGASGTDTQYF. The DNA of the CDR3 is TGTGCCAGCAGCCTTCTCGGGGCTAGCGGCACAGATACGCAGTATTTT.

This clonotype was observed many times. The CDR3, as DNA: TGTGCCAGCAGCTCCACCGCCGGACAGGTTGGGAACACCATATATTTT. The encoded protein is CASSSTAGQVGNTIYF. V usage is TRBV7-9 and J usage is TRBJ1-3; 7 positions match TRBD1. V shed 4 bases and J 7 bases; nucleotides not matched to a gene: 13. The V gene's germline CDR1 is SEHNR and CDR2 FQNEAQ (reference sequence). There are 16 residues in the CDR3. Combining the CDR3 with reference TRBV7-9 and TRBJ1-3 gives the whole variable domain DTGVSQNPRHKITKRGQNVTFRCDPISEHNRLYWYRQTLGQGPEFLTYFQNEAQLEKSRLLSDRFSAERPKGSFSTLEIQRTEQGDSAMYLCASSSTAGQVGNTIYFGEGSWLTVV.

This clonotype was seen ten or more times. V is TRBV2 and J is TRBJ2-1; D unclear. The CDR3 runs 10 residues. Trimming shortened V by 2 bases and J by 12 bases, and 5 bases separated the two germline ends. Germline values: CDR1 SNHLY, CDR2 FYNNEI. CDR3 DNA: TGTGCCAGCAGTGAATCGGGGCAGTTCTTC. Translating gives CASSESGQFF.

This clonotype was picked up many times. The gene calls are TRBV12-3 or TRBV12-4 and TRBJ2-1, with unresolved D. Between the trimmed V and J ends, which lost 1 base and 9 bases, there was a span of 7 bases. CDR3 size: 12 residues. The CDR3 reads CASSLGWGEQFF. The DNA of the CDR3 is TGTGCCAGCAGTTTAGGGTGGGGTGAGCAGTTCTTC.

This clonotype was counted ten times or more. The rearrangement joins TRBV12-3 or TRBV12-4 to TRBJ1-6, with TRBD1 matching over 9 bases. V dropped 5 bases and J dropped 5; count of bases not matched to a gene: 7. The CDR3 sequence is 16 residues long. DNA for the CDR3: TGTGCCAGCAGTCCACCCCGACAGGGGGATAATTCACCCCTCCACTTT. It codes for CASSPPRQGDNSPLHF.

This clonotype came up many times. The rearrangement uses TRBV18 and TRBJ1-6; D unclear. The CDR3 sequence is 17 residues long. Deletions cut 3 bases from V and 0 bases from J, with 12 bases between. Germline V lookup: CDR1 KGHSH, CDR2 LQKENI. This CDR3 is CASSPDTALSYNSPLHF. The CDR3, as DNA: TGTGCCAGCTCACCCGATACAGCTCTCTCCTATAATTCACCCCTCCACTTT.

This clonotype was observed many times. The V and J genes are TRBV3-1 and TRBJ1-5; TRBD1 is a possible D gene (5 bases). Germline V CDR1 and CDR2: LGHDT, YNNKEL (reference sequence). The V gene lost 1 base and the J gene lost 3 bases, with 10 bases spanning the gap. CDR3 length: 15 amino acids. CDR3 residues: CASSQGHRSNQPQHF. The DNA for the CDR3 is TGTGCCAGCAGCCAAGGCCACAGGTCCAATCAGCCCCAGCATTTT.

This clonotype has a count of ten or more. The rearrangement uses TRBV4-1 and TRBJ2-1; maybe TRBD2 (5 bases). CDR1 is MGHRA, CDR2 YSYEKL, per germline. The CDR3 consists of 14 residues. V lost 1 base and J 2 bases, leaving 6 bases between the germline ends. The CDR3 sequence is CASSQAGTYNEQFF. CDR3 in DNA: TGCGCCAGCAGCCAAGCCGGGACCTACAATGAGCAGTTCTTC.

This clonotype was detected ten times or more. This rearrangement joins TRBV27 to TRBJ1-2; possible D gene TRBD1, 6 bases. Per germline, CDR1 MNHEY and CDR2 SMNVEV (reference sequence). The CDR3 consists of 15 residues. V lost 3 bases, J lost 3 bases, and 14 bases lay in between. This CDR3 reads CASSFLQGGYYGYTF. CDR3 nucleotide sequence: TGTGCCAGCAGTTTCCTACAGGGAGGGTACTATGGCTACACCTTC.

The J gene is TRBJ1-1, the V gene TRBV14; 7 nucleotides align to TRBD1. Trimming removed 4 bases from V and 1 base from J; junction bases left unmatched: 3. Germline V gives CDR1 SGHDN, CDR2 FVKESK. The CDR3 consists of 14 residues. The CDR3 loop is CASSLRTGNTEAFF. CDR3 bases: TGTGCCAGCAGCCTACGGACAGGGAACACTGAAGCTTTCTTT.

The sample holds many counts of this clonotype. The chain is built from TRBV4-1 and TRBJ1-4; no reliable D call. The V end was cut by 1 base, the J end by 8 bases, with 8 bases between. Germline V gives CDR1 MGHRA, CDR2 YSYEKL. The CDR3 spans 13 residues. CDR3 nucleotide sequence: TGCGCCAGCAGCCAAGTGGGAGGGGAAAAACTGTTTTTT. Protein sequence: CASSQVGGEKLFF.

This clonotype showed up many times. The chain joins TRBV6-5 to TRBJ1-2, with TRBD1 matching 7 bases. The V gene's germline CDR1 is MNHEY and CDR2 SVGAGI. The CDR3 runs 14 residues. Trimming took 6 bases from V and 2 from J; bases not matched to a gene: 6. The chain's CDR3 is CASSVQQGNYGYTF. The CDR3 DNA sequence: TGTGCCAGCAGCGTTCAACAGGGGAACTATGGCTACACCTTC.